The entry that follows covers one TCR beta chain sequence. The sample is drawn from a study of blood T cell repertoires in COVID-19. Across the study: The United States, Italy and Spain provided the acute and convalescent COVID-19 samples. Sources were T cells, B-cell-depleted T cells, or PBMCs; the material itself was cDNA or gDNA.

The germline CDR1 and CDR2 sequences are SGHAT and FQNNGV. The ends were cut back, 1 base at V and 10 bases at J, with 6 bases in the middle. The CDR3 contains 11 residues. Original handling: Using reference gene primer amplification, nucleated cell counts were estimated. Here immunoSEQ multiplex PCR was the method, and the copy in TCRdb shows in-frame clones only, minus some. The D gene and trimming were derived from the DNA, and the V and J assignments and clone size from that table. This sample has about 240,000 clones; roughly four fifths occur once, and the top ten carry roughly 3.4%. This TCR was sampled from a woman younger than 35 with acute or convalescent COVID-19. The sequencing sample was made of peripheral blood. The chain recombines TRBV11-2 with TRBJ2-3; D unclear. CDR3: CASSLGRPQYF. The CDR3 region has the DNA TGTGCCAGCAGCTTAGGTCGTCCGCAGTATTTT.